Listed here are 28 T cell receptor beta chains from one sample, sequenced in a study of T-cell reconstitution after alpha-beta-depleted transplantation in children. Molecular barcoding with unique molecular identifiers was used for the TCRbeta library. MiXCR, run by TCRdb on the PCR reads, gives a single entry per CDR3 protein. The sample has over 450,000 distinct CDR3 sequences, about 10% seen once. Sequenced material: PBMCs, taken before TCRalphabeta/CD19-depleted stem cell transplant. These receptors all stem from a child under 10 years old with inherited bone marrow failure, due to receive a stem cell transplant.

This clonotype was observed many times. The chain carries TRBV20-1 and TRBJ2-3; 13 bases agree with TRBD2. Looked up from germline, CDR1 is DFQATT and CDR2 is SNEGSKA (reference sequence). V lost 8 bases and J lost 5; bases outside the gene matches: 7. This CDR3 is 14 amino acids long. Here the CDR3 reads CSTLGLAGIDTQYF. CDR3 coding DNA: TGCAGTACTCTGGGACTAGCGGGAATAGATACGCAGTATTTT.

This clonotype was recorded at least ten times. The V gene is TRBV20-1, the J gene TRBJ2-7, with D perhaps matching TRBD2 (6 bases). V was shortened by 5 bases and J by 2 bases, with 19 bases between the two germline ends. The germline V gene has CDR1 DFQATT and CDR2 SNEGSKA (reference sequence). The CDR3 spans 15 residues. The CDR3 protein is CSADPLRGITYEQYF. CDR3 nucleotides: TGCAGTGCTGACCCCTTGCGCGGGATCACCTACGAGCAGTACTTC.

This clonotype was counted at least ten times. The chain combines TRBV29-1 with TRBJ2-3; 7 positions match TRBD2. CDR1 and CDR2 (germline): SQVTM, ANQGSEA. The CDR3 runs to 13 residues. V shed 7 bases, J shed 4 bases, and the junction held 8 bases outside the gene matches. The CDR3 loop reads CSAGSSGSDTQYF. CDR3 bases: TGCAGCGCAGGATCTAGCGGTTCAGATACGCAGTATTTT.

There are many counts of this clonotype. The chain has TRBV12-3 or TRBV12-4 and TRBJ2-7; D possibly uses TRBD1 or TRBD2 (5 bases each). Trimming shortened V by 1 base and J by 5 bases, and 24 bases separated the two germline ends. The CDR3 is made up of 18 amino acids. DNA of the CDR3: TGTGCCAGCAGTTTAGAGGGACCACGGGTTATAGGATACCACGAGCAGTACTTC. It translates to CASSLEGPRVIGYHEQYF.

This clonotype has a count of ten or more. The genes are TRBV18 and TRBJ2-7; D ambiguous. The CDR3 consists of 14 residues. Germline V gives CDR1 KGHSH, CDR2 LQKENI. The V and J ends lost 4 bases and 3 bases respectively, with 13 bases between them. CDR3 protein: CASSLRETVYEQYF. The CDR3 DNA follows: TGTGCCAGCTCACTTAGAGAGACCGTCTACGAGCAGTACTTC.

This clonotype was counted between two and nine times. The CDR3, as DNA: TGTGCCAGCAGCGTAGGGGATAGCGGGAGGGGGGAGACCCAGTACTTC. Amino acid sequence: CASSVGDSGRGETQYF. The chain uses TRBV9 and TRBJ2-5; the match to TRBD2 covers 11 bases. V dropped 0 bases and J dropped 5; count of bases not matched to a gene: 6. The germline gives CDR1 SGDLS, CDR2 YYNGEE. The CDR3 consists of 16 residues.

This clonotype was recorded at least ten times. The V call is TRBV14, the J call TRBJ2-1; D not certain. V was trimmed by 3 bases and J by 0 bases, leaving 6 bases between them. The CDR3 is made up of 14 amino acids. CDR1 is SGHDN and CDR2 is FVKESK in the germline V gene. The DNA for the CDR3 is TGTGCCAGCAGCCAGATGGGCTCCTACAATGAGCAGTTCTTC. This gives the protein CASSQMGSYNEQFF.

This clonotype was counted at least ten times. J is TRBJ2-1 and V is TRBV15, with TRBD2 matching 14 bases. Germline CDR1 is LNHNV and CDR2 is YYDKDF (reference sequence). With 4 bases clipped from V and 11 bases from J, the junction kept 7 bases outside the gene matches. The CDR3 is 15 residues long. The CDR3 sequence: CATSMPGLAGVKQFF. Written as DNA, the CDR3 is TGTGCCACCAGCATGCCGGGACTAGCGGGAGTTAAGCAGTTCTTC.

This clonotype was found many times. The V gene is TRBV20-1, the J gene TRBJ2-2, with D perhaps TRBD1 (6 bases). Germline loops: CDR1 DFQATT, CDR2 SNEGSKA (reference sequence). The CDR3 runs 16 residues. Between the trimmed V and J ends, which lost 0 bases and 3 bases, there was a span of 14 bases. The CDR3, as DNA: TGCAGTGCTAGAGACTACAGGGTATCGGACACCGGGGAGCTGTTTTTT. Its translation: CSARDYRVSDTGELFF.

At least ten counts were recorded for this clonotype. The CDR3 region has the DNA TGTGCCAGCAGCCCAACACAGGCCCCCTACAATGAGCAGTTCTTC. Protein sequence: CASSPTQAPYNEQFF. The rearrangement uses TRBV5-5 and TRBJ2-1, with a tentative D call TRBD1 (5 bases). The CDR3 length is 15 residues. CDR1 is SGHKS and CDR2 is YYEKEE in the germline V gene (reference sequence). Trimming removed 4 bases at V and 2 bases at J, with 13 bases between.

On this clonotype: A much more abundant neighbour one base away suggests this may be a read error. The chain recombines TRBV29-1 with TRBJ2-4, with D possibly matching TRBD1 (6 bases). Germline CDR1 is SQVTM and CDR2 is ANQGSEA. This CDR3 region has 14 residues. CDR3 sequence: CSVEDGSGVNTQYF. For the CDR3, the DNA is TGCAGCGTTGAAGATGGTTCAGGGGTAAACACTCAGTACTTC. The complete variable domain, with remaining parts taken from reference TRBV29-1 and TRBJ2-4, reads SAVISQKPSRDICQRGTSLTIQCQVDSQVTMMFWYRQQPGQSLTLIATANQGSEATYESGFVIDKFPISRPNLTFSTLTVSNMSPEDSSIYLCSVEDGSGVNTQYFGAGTRLSVL.

This clonotype was seen a few times. The rearrangement links TRBV11-2 to TRBJ1-1, with D unresolved. V lost 2 bases and J 5 bases, leaving 12 bases between the germline ends. Germline V gene lookup returns CDR1 SGHAT and CDR2 FQNNGV. This CDR3 has 14 amino acids. CDR3 sequence reads: CASSLTRYGTEAFF. The CDR3 DNA is TGTGCCAGCAGCTTAACTCGGTACGGGACTGAAGCTTTCTTT.

This clonotype has a count of ten or more. The chain carries TRBV5-1 and TRBJ2-5, with a possible D match to TRBD2 (5 bases). V lost 4 bases, J lost 6 bases, and 22 bases lay in between. CDR1 SGHRS and CDR2 YFSETQ come from the germline V gene. The CDR3 is 16 residues long. CDR3 amino acids: CASSAGGTGSRQTQYF. DNA for the CDR3: TGCGCCAGCAGCGCGGGCGGCACTGGGTCCCGGCAGACCCAGTACTTC.

The table lists this clonotype with many counts. The gene calls are TRBV5-1 and TRBJ2-1, with D possibly TRBD2 on 5 matching bases. The CDR3 covers 16 residues. Germline values: CDR1 SGHRS, CDR2 YFSETQ. V was cut by 4 bases and J by 5 bases, with 19 bases left in between. This CDR3 reads CASSPFVVSANNEQFF. CDR3 DNA sequence: TGCGCCAGCAGCCCTTTTGTTGTTAGCGCCAACAATGAGCAGTTCTTC.

J is TRBJ1-4 and V is TRBV7-8; D uncertain. The V and J ends lost 3 bases and 3 bases respectively, with 14 bases between them. Germline CDR1 and CDR2: SGHVS and FQNEAQ. This CDR3 has 16 residues. CDR3 in DNA: TGTGCCAGCAGCTTCCCCGGGCGGGGTTCTAATGAAAAACTGTTTTTT. Amino acids: CASSFPGRGSNEKLFF. Together with reference TRBV7-8 and TRBJ1-4, the CDR3 gives the full variable domain: GAGVSQSPRYKVAKRGQDVALRCDPISGHVSLFWYQQALGQGPEFLTYFQNEAQLDKSGLPSDRFFAERPEGSVSTLKIQRTQQEDSAVYLCASSFPGRGSNEKLFFGSGTQLSVL.

This clonotype came up many times. The J gene is TRBJ2-3, the V gene TRBV29-1; 11 bases fit TRBD2. The CDR3 covers 15 residues. Trimming removed 8 bases from V and 3 bases from J; junction bases left unmatched: 10. In germline, CDR1 is SQVTM, CDR2 ANQGSEA. The CDR3 is CSPTLAGEFTDTQYF. In nucleotides, the CDR3 is TGCAGCCCAACACTAGCGGGAGAATTTACAGATACGCAGTATTTT.

This clonotype was seen repeatedly, ten times or more. This chain joins TRBV7-2 and TRBJ2-5, with no clear D. Trimming took 10 bases from V and 5 from J, leaving 8 bases between them. Per the germline V gene, CDR1 is SGHTA and CDR2 is FQGNSA. The CDR3 has 10 residues. The CDR3: CATLQETQYF. The CDR3 DNA is TGTGCCACCCTCCAGGAGACCCAGTACTTC.

This clonotype was seen at least ten times. Here the CDR3 reads CASSDRTSGRLSGELFF. In nucleotides, the CDR3 is TGCGCCAGCAGTGACCGAACTAGCGGGAGATTGAGCGGGGAGCTGTTTTTT. This rearrangement joins TRBV10-2 to TRBJ2-2, with TRBD2 matching over 11 bases. The junction had 10 bases not matched to a gene; V was cut back by 3 bases and J by 7 bases. The CDR3 runs to 17 residues. Germline CDR1 WSHSY, CDR2 SAAADI.

The sample holds a few counts of this clonotype. The chain links TRBV5-6 to TRBJ2-7, with D possibly being TRBD2 (5 bases). The CDR3 consists of 15 residues. The ends were cut back, 4 bases at V and 3 bases at J, with 17 bases in the middle. CDR1 is SGHDT and CDR2 is YYEEEE in the germline V gene. The CDR3 region has the DNA TGTGCCAGCAGCCCTATCGGTCCGGGAAACTACGAGCAGTACTTC. Translating gives CASSPIGPGNYEQYF.

This clonotype was seen ten or more times. The V gene is TRBV20-1, the J gene TRBJ2-2; 7 nucleotides line up with TRBD1. Germline V gene data show CDR1 as DFQATT and CDR2 as SNEGSKA (reference sequence). CDR3 size: 16 residues. V was clipped by 1 base and J by 1 base; unmatched bases: 6. The CDR3 DNA is TGCAGTGCTAGAGTACCGGGACAGAAGAACACCGGGGAGCTGTTTTTT. It translates to CSARVPGQKNTGELFF.

This clonotype was detected many times. The chain carries TRBV7-2 and TRBJ2-3, with D hard to call. Germline V gives CDR1 SGHTA, CDR2 FQGNSA. V shed 4 bases and J shed 3 bases, with 5 bases lying between them. This CDR3 comprises 12 residues. The CDR3 DNA reads TGTGCCAGCAGCTGGGTAACAGATACGCAGTATTTT. This codes for CASSWVTDTQYF.

This clonotype was seen many times. The chain recombines TRBV24-1 with TRBJ2-1; D not certain. Germline assignment: CDR1 KGHDR and CDR2 SFDVKD. Trimming shortened V by 2 bases and J by 0 bases, and 13 bases separated the two germline ends. The CDR3 is 17 amino acids. DNA of the CDR3: TGTGCCACCAGTGATTACGGACCTCCGAGCTCCTACAATGAGCAGTTCTTC. This translates into CATSDYGPPSSYNEQFF.

Ten or more counts support this clonotype. The rearrangement links TRBV7-2 to TRBJ1-1, with unresolved D. There are 13 residues in the CDR3. CDR1 and CDR2 (germline): SGHTA, FQGNSA. The ends were cut back, 4 bases at V and 5 bases at J, with 11 bases in the middle. This CDR3 reads CASSSFLGTEAFF. As DNA, the CDR3 is TGTGCCAGCAGCTCATTCCTAGGAACTGAAGCTTTCTTT.

The V gene is TRBV28, the J gene TRBJ2-1; 8 bases match TRBD2. This CDR3 spans 19 amino acids. Trimming cost V 2 bases and J 7 bases; bases outside gene matches: 19. The germline CDR1 and CDR2 sequences are MDHEN and SYDVKM. CDR3 bases: TGTGCCAGCAGTTTAACGCTTTTGCGGGAGGTTCCCTTCAGGAATGAGCAGTTCTTC. As protein: CASSLTLLREVPFRNEQFF. Complete variable domain (other parts from reference TRBV28 and TRBJ2-1): DVKVTQSSRYLVKRTGEKVFLECVQDMDHENMFWYRQDPGLGLRLIYFSYDVKMKEKGDIPEGYSVSREKKERFSLILESASTNQTSMYLCASSLTLLREVPFRNEQFFGPGTRLTVL.

This clonotype has at least ten counts. V is TRBV20-1 and J is TRBJ2-5; 7 bases fit TRBD2. Trimming at V came to 6 bases and at J to 2 bases, leaving 6 bases not matched to a gene. Germline assignment: CDR1 DFQATT and CDR2 SNEGSKA (reference sequence). This CDR3 is built from 13 residues. CDR3 bases: TGCAGTGCCCCCGGACTAGGGCAAGAGACCCAGTACTTC. It yields the protein CSAPGLGQETQYF.

This clonotype was seen ten or more times. The J gene is TRBJ2-7, the V gene TRBV28; the match to TRBD2 covers 13 bases. CDR3 length equals 16 residues. V shed 5 bases, J shed 0 bases, and the junction held 4 bases outside the gene matches. Per the germline V gene, CDR1 is MDHEN and CDR2 is SYDVKM. The CDR3 coding sequence is TGTGCCAGCAGTACCGGGACTAGCGGGATCTCCTACGAGCAGTACTTC. Translation: CASSTGTSGISYEQYF. The whole variable domain, filled in from reference TRBV28 and TRBJ2-7, reads DVKVTQSSRYLVKRTGEKVFLECVQDMDHENMFWYRQDPGLGLRLIYFSYDVKMKEKGDIPEGYSVSREKKERFSLILESASTNQTSMYLCASSTGTSGISYEQYFGPGTRLTVT.

The table lists this clonotype with many counts. V is TRBV20-1 and J is TRBJ2-2; D may correspond to TRBD1 or TRBD2 (5 bases each). The CDR3 covers 11 residues. Between the trimmed V and J ends, which lost 6 bases and 7 bases, there was a span of 9 bases. CDR1 DFQATT and CDR2 SNEGSKA come from the germline V gene (reference sequence). The CDR3 region is CSAGRGGELFF. The CDR3 DNA reads TGCAGTGCGGGACGAGGCGGGGAGCTGTTTTTT.

This clonotype has ten or more counts. The rearrangement joins TRBV19 to TRBJ2-7; TRBD2 matches 8 bases. The CDR3 loop spans 15 amino acids. CDR1 is LNHDA, CDR2 SQIVND, per germline (reference sequence). V shed 3 bases, J shed 1 base, and the junction held 5 bases outside the gene matches. The chain's CDR3 is CASSIPGGRSYEQYF. The CDR3 DNA is TGTGCCAGTAGTATTCCGGGAGGGAGGTCCTACGAGCAGTACTTC. The full variable domain, in which reference TRBV19 and TRBJ2-7 provide the parts outside the CDR3, is DGGITQSPKYLFRKEGQNVTLSCEQNLNHDAMYWYRQDPGQGLRLIYYSQIVNDFQKGDIAEGYSVSREKKESFPLTVTSAQKNPTAFYLCASSIPGGRSYEQYFGPGTRLTVT.